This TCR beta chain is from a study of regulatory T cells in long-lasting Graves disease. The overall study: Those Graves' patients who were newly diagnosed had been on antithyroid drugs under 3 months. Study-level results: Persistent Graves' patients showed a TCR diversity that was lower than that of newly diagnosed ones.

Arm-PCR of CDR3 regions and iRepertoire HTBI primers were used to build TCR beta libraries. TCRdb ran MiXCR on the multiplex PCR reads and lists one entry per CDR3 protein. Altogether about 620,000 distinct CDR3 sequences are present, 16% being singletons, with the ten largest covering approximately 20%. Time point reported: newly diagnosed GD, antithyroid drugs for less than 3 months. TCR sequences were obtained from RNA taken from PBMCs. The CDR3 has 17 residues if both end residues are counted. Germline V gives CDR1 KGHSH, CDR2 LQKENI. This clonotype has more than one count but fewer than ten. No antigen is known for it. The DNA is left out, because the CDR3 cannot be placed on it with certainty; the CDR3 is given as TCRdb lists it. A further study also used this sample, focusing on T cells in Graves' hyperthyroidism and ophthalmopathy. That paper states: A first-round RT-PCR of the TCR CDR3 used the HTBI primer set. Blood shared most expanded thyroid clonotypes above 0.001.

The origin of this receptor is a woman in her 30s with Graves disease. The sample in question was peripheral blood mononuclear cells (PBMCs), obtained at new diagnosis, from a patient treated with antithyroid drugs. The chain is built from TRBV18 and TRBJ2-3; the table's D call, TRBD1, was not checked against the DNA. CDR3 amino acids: CASSPLWEQGDTDTQYF.